Here is one T cell receptor (beta chain) with its context. Its antigen is unknown. The data originate from a study of regulatory T cells in long-lasting Graves disease. Study-level results: Thyroid tissue went unstudied; only peripheral blood was examined.

For TCR beta, libraries came from iRepertoire HTBI primers and Arm-PCR of CDR3 regions. One entry per CDR3 protein, called by TCRdb with MiXCR from the multiplex PCR reads. The sample carries 400,000 to 600,000 distinct CDR3 sequences, 20% to 25% recorded once. With V trimmed by 2 bases and J by 4 bases, 4 bases remained unmatched. Germline CDR1 and CDR2: LNHNV and YYDKDF (reference sequence). The CDR3 length is 16 residues. Specified time point: persistent/refractory GD, antithyroid drugs over 5 years with positive TRAb. PBMCs provided the RNA from which the TCR library was made. The chain uses TRBV15 and TRBJ2-1; 11 bases agree with TRBD2. This receptor was obtained from a female donor with Graves disease. The sequenced sample was peripheral blood mononuclear cells (PBMCs), obtained when the disease was refractory, from a patient treated with antithyroid drugs. The CDR3 loop is CATSRLLAGVYNEQFF. CDR3 nucleotides: TGTGCCACCAGCAGACTACTAGCGGGAGTGTACAATGAGCAGTTCTTC. The full variable domain, its missing parts supplied by reference TRBV15 and TRBJ2-1, is DAMVIQNPRYQVTQFGKPVTLSCSQTLNHNVMYWYQQKSSQAPKLLFHYYDKDFNNEADTPDNFQSRRPNTSFCFLDIRSPGLGDTAMYLCATSRLLAGVYNEQFFGPGTRLTVL.